Described below is a single T cell receptor (beta chain) sequence and its context. The antigen is undetermined. The library targeted TCRbeta and was prepared with unique molecular identifiers. TCRdb ran MiXCR on the PCR reads and lists one entry per CDR3 protein. The repertoire holds 400,000 to 450,000 distinct CDR3 sequences, with around 46% as singletons. The data originate from a study of T-cell reconstitution after alpha-beta-depleted transplantation in children. General study findings and limits: Several patients had high TCRbeta diversity at day 60; it came from surviving recipient T cells and thymic progenitors. Most T-cell counts and diversity one year after the transplant came from T cells that were newly produced.

The origin of this receptor is a girl aged 2-10 years with aplastic anemia, due to receive a stem cell transplant. This specimen was PBMCs, taken before TCRalphabeta/CD19-depleted stem cell transplant.

CDR3 region: CASMPGADQPQHF. The CDR3 nucleotides read TGTGCCAGCATGCCAGGGGCCGATCAGCCCCAGCATTTT. V and J are TRBV6-6 and TRBJ1-5, with TRBD1 as a possible D gene (6 bases). Germline CDR1 and CDR2: MNHNY and SVGAGI (reference sequence). The CDR3 is made up of 13 amino acids. Trimming pared 7 bases from V and 5 bases from J, leaving 12 bases between.